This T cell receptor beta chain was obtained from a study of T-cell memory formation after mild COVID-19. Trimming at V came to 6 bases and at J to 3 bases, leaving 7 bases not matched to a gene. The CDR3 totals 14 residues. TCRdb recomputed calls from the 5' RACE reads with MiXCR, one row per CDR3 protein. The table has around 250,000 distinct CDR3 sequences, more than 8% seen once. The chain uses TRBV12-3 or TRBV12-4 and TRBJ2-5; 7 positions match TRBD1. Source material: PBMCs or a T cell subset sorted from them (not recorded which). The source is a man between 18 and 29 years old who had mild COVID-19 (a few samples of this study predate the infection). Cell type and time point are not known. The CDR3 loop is CASRSRDREETQYF. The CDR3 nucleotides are TGTGCCAGCAGGAGCCGGGACAGAGAAGAGACCCAGTACTTC.